This T cell receptor (beta chain) was identified in a study of T cell responses to AZD1222 COVID-19 vaccine. The ends lost 5 bases at V and 5 bases at J; junction bases unmatched: 6. The CDR3 totals 13 residues. CDR1 GTSNPN and CDR2 SVGIG come from the germline V gene (reference sequence). The method was immunoSEQ multiplex PCR; TCRdb's version includes in-frame clones alone and lacks a portion of them. The sample holds about 180,000 clones; around 88% are singletons and the top ten take 0.49%. The material was peripheral blood, obtained on day 0 of AZD1222 vaccination. V usage is TRBV30 and J usage is TRBJ1-2; TRBD1 matches 9 bases. The clonotype originates from an adult in good health. The DNA for the CDR3 is TGTGCCTGGGGGGACAGGGTCCAATATGGCTACACCTTC. Amino acid sequence: CAWGDRVQYGYTF.